This T cell receptor (beta chain) comes out of a study of CD8 T cells in Susac syndrome. General study results and limits: By the study's own acknowledgment, its TCR sequencing and HLA analysis included relatively few individuals.

Worth noting for this clonotype: Its antigen remains unidentified.

It was with random hexamers that about 0.45 to 1 ug RNA was reverse transcribed. With immunoSEQ multiplex PCR, TCR beta CDR3 was amplified across 54 Vbeta and 13 Jbeta. TCRdb reanalysed the immunoSEQ multiplex PCR reads using MiXCR and keeps one entry per CDR3 protein. The data hold about 140,000 distinct CDR3 sequences, with approximately 95% observed a single time. Sequencing of TCR beta drew on CD8+ and CD4+ T cells from blood. TEMRA cells were FACS-enriched, while CD8+ and CD4+ T cells were negatively isolated. V was cut by 0 bases and J by 4 bases, with 5 bases left in between. The CDR3 is 13 residues long. Per the germline V gene, CDR1 is SGHVS and CDR2 is FNYEAQ.

The material sequenced was CD8+ T cells from PBMCs. The TCR originated in a human donor in good health. J is TRBJ2-3 and V is TRBV7-6; D not certain. CDR3 DNA sequence: TGTGCCAGCAGCTTAGCGGGCCCAGATACGCAGTATTTT. This gives the protein CASSLAGPDTQYF.